The clone carrying this T cell receptor beta chain occurred a few times. This entry belongs to a study of T-cell reconstitution after alpha-beta-depleted transplantation in children. V gave up 2 bases and J gave up 0 bases, with 11 bases separating them. CDR3 length: 15 residues. From germline, CDR1 is SGHAT and CDR2 FQNNGV. Preparation of the TCRbeta library used unique molecular identifiers. One entry per CDR3 protein, called by TCRdb with MiXCR from the PCR reads. The sample yields 640,000 or so distinct CDR3 sequences, approximately 15% seen once. Source: PBMCs from the stem cell graft donor, taken from the stem cell graft. This clonotype was obtained from a human donor who donated a stem cell graft to a child with acute myeloid leukemia. This sequence joins TRBV11-2 and TRBJ2-7; D gene uncertain. CDR3: CASSLSGDRSYEQYV. CDR3 nucleotides: TGTGCCAGCAGCTTAAGTGGGGATCGCTCCTACGAGCAGTACGTC.